One and the same sample provided the 11 T cell receptor beta chains below, sequenced in a study of OX40 agonist ivuxolimab in advanced cancers. Sequencing used immunoSEQ multiplex PCR; TCRdb keeps in-frame clones, though not all of them. The profile shows around 70,000 clones, nearly 90% of them singletons. The specimen comprised CD4+ or CD8+ T cells sorted from blood, sampled in a trial of the OX40 agonist ivuxolimab. The receptor source for this set is an adult with an advanced solid tumor such as melanoma, head and neck, liver or kidney cancer.

The chain recombines TRBV19 with TRBJ1-6, with 7 bases fitting TRBD1. The ends lost 1 base at V and 7 bases at J; junction bases unmatched: 1. The CDR3 is 14 residues long. Germline CDR1 is LNHDA and CDR2 is SQIVND (reference sequence). CDR3 amino acids: CASSIARGNSPLHF. In nucleotides, the CDR3 is TGTGCCAGTAGTATAGCCAGGGGGAATTCACCCCTCCACTTT.

This rearrangement joins TRBV18 to TRBJ2-1, with 12 positions matching TRBD2. The CDR3 is made up of 14 amino acids. CDR1 and CDR2 from the germline V gene are KGHSH and LQKENI. The trim removed 5 bases at V and 9 bases at J, leaving 5 bases unmatched. In nucleotides, the CDR3 is TGTGCCAGCTCAAAGGCTAGCGGGGGGGCTGAGCAGTTCTTC. This sequence encodes CASSKASGGAEQFF.

CDR3 protein: CATMTRGYNQPQHF. CDR3 nucleotides: TGTGCCACTATGACACGGGGGTATAATCAGCCCCAGCATTTT. The V and J genes are TRBV19 and TRBJ1-5; possibly TRBD1 for D (5 bases). Germline CDR1 is LNHDA and CDR2 is SQIVND (reference sequence). V lost 10 bases and J 4 bases, leaving 17 bases between the germline ends. This CDR3 contains 14 residues.

This chain joins TRBV27 and TRBJ2-1, with TRBD1 as a possible D gene (5 bases). Germline CDR1 reads MNHEY; CDR2 reads SMNVEV (reference sequence). The CDR3 runs 15 residues. Trimming pared 5 bases from V and 5 bases from J, leaving 16 bases between. Here the CDR3 DNA reads TGTGCCAGCAGTACCTCTATCTGGGGCCACAATGAGCAGTTCTTC. It is translated as CASSTSIWGHNEQFF.

This clone has only one observation. The chain has TRBV9 and TRBJ2-3, with D perhaps TRBD1 or TRBD2 (6 bases each). Germline lookup yields CDR1 SGDLS and CDR2 YYNGEE. V was trimmed by 4 bases and J by 2 bases, leaving 23 bases between them. This CDR3 is built from 18 residues. In DNA, the CDR3 is TGTGCCAGCAGCTCCCCGAAGGGGGGTAGCGGATACACAGATACGCAGTATTTT. It encodes CASSSPKGGSGYTDTQYF.

V usage is TRBV9 and J usage is TRBJ2-1; 13 bases map to TRBD2. Germline values: CDR1 SGDLS, CDR2 YYNGEE. The CDR3 is 15 amino acids. The V and J ends lost 1 base and 10 bases, in that order; junction bases with no gene match: 5. DNA for the CDR3: TGTGCCAGCAGCGTATCGGGACTAGCGGGGCGGGAGCAGTTCTTC. This encodes CASSVSGLAGREQFF. Combining the CDR3 with reference TRBV9 and TRBJ2-1 gives the whole variable domain DSGVTQTPKHLITATGQRVTLRCSPRSGDLSVYWYQQSLDQGLQFLIQYYNGEERAKGNILERFSAQQFPDLHSELNLSSLELGDSALYFCASSVSGLAGREQFFGPGTRLTVL.

This clone is termed medium-sized. This chain links TRBV5-1 with TRBJ1-2, with D perhaps matching TRBD1 (5 bases). This CDR3 comprises 12 residues. Germline values: CDR1 SGHRS, CDR2 YFSETQ. V lost 1 base, J lost 6 bases, and 7 bases lay in between. CDR3 sequence: CASSLWGDGYTF. DNA for the CDR3: TGCGCCAGCAGCTTGTGGGGGGATGGCTACACCTTC.

V gene TRBV28 combines with J gene TRBJ1-1, with 7 bases matching TRBD1. The CDR3 has 18 residues. Losses at the gene ends were 3 bases for V and 1 base for J; bases not matched to a gene: 14. The germline V gene has CDR1 MDHEN and CDR2 SYDVKM. The CDR3 region is CASSFRPDLQGKNTEAFF. The CDR3 DNA reads TGTGCCAGCAGTTTTAGGCCCGACTTACAGGGGAAGAACACTGAAGCTTTCTTT. Full variable domain (outside the CDR3, taken from reference TRBV28 and TRBJ1-1): DVKVTQSSRYLVKRTGEKVFLECVQDMDHENMFWYRQDPGLGLRLIYFSYDVKMKEKGDIPEGYSVSREKKERFSLILESASTNQTSMYLCASSFRPDLQGKNTEAFFGQGTRLTVV.

The V and J genes are TRBV6-5 and TRBJ1-2; tentatively, D is TRBD1 (6 bases). With 10 bases removed from V and 5 bases from J, the gap between germline ends came to 17 bases. In germline, CDR1 is MNHEY, CDR2 SVGAGI. The CDR3 is made up of 13 amino acids. CDR3 DNA: TGTGCCACCGCGACAGGTCGGGAGTATGGCTACACCTTC. It yields the protein CATATGREYGYTF.

The rearrangement links TRBV6-1 to TRBJ1-2; the D gene is possibly TRBD1 (5 bases). Germline CDR1 reads MNHNS; CDR2 reads SASEGT. V shed 5 bases and J shed 4 bases, with 17 bases lying between them. There are 15 residues in the CDR3. The CDR3 sequence: CASSSGTASLYGYTF. The CDR3 DNA reads TGTGCCAGCAGTTCCGGGACGGCCAGCCTCTATGGCTACACCTTC.

The CDR3 DNA is TGCAGCCCTCCGGGGACAGCCTCTGGAAACACCATATATTTT. Protein sequence: CSPPGTASGNTIYF. The V gene is TRBV29-1, the J gene TRBJ1-3; TRBD1 agrees at 7 bases. CDR1 and CDR2 from the germline V gene are SQVTM and ANQGSEA. This CDR3 has 14 residues. V lost 8 bases and J lost 0; bases outside the gene matches: 7.